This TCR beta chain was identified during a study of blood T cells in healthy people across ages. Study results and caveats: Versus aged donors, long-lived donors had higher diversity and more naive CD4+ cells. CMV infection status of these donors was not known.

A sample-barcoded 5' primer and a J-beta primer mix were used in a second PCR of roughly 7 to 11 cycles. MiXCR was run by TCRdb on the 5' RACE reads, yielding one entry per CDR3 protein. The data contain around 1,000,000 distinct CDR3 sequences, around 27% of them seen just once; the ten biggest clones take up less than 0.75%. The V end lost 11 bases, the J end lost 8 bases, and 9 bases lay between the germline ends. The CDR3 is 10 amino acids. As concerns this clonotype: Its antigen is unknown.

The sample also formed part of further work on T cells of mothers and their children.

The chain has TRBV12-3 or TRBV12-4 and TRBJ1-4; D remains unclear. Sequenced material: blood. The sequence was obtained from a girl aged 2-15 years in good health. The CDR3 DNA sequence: TGTGCCGCGCTCAGGGAAAAACTGTTTTTT. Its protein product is CAALREKLFF.